This TCR beta chain was identified in a study of blood T cell repertoires in COVID-19 (dated by TCRdb to the early 2020s). With respect to the entire study: The collaborator samples originated in the United States, Italy and Spain and spanned the acute and convalescent phases of COVID-19. Deeply sampled blood TCRbeta repertoires from subjects exposed to, actively infected with, or recovered from COVID-19 were included in the dataset. The repertoires were released in a freely available public database intended as a resource for research on the immune response to SARS-CoV-2. The prospective study material was composed of cDNA or gDNA derived from T cells, B-cell-depleted T cells, or PBMCs. Where available, HLA class I and class II types were taken from metadata supplied by the sample provider and were not determined by assay-based typing. Samples were obtained from the ongoing ImmuneRACE study (first 160 participants) and from 1,254 subjects provided by 6 global collaborators. The sample metadata nearly always contained a de-identified subject ID, COVID-19 status, age in years and sex.

The immunoSEQ Assay, a bias-controlled multiplex PCR, was used to amplify TCRbeta CDR3 regions from genomic DNA. Per the source publication's procedure: Within the assay, amplification of reference gene primers was used to estimate how many nucleated cells each sample contained. To quantify the absolute abundance of each unique TCRbeta CDR3 rearrangement, sequence reads were collapsed and filtered. Productive Simpson clonality was computed per sample as the square root of Simpson's diversity index over productive rearrangements. The table was pulled from immuneACCESS by TCRdb, which kept in-frame rearrangements only. Such tables lose some clones; where checked, under half of the loss comes from unresolved V genes, and the rest has no known cause. V and J calls and clone size are those listed in that table; D and trimming were worked out from the DNA. A total of 150,000 to 200,000 clones appear in this sample, over 85% of them only once. 15% to 20% of the sample is held by the ten biggest clonotypes.

What the research found in general, with its limitations: How much clinical and demographic metadata was included differed by source and by participant, and the metadata was provided uncurated.

The collaborating institutions used their own protocols to collect whole blood in K2EDTA tubes. Collaborator samples were shipped for TCRbeta analysis as frozen whole blood, isolated PBMCs, or DNA extracted from either sample type. Based on the germline V gene, the CDR1 and CDR2 sequences are SGHRS and YFSETQ. After removal of 4 bases from V and 4 bases from J, the junction retains 6 bases not matched to a gene. The CDR3 starts with the cysteine, ends with the phenylalanine, and has 14 residues. Only the CDR3 DNA stays, 42 bases, in frame from base 1. Turning to this clone: The target of this receptor is not known. No base qualities exist here, and no much larger clone lies one base off it.

Source material: peripheral blood. The sequence was collected from a man aged 55 to 70 with active or convalescent COVID-19. The rearrangement combines TRBV5-1 with TRBJ1-1; 8 of the junction bases match TRBD1. The CDR3 corresponds to CASSPGGLRTEAFF. The sequence in DNA is TGCGCCAGCAGCCCAGGGGGCTTGCGCACTGAAGCTTTCTTT.